The 18 T cell receptor beta chains reported below all come from one sample, sequenced in a study of blood T cell repertoires in COVID-19. The method was immunoSEQ multiplex PCR; TCRdb's version includes in-frame clones alone and lacks a portion of them. The data hold about 310,000 clones, with roughly 89% observed a single time. Sequencing was carried out using PBMCs or T cells enriched from blood (not recorded which). These receptors all stem from a woman younger than 30 who had recovered from COVID-19.

V and J are TRBV28 and TRBJ1-1; possible D gene TRBD1, 5 bases. The V and J ends lost 6 bases and 6 bases respectively, with 26 bases between them. The germline gives CDR1 MDHEN, CDR2 SYDVKM. The CDR3 is 17 amino acids. The CDR3 protein is CASSPGTGRAVRPEAFF. The CDR3 nucleotides are TGTGCCAGCAGCCCCGGTACTGGCAGGGCGGTTCGCCCTGAAGCTTTCTTT.

This chain links TRBV3-1 (or the pseudogene TRBV3-2) with TRBJ2-5; 15 bases match TRBD2. This CDR3 is built from 18 residues. The J segment lost 0 bases and the V segment lost 3 bases, leaving 5 bases of the junction unmatched. Per the germline V gene, CDR1 is LGHDT and CDR2 is YNNKEL (reference sequence). This chain's CDR3 is CASSQGLAGGYYQETQYF. DNA of the CDR3: TGTGCCAGCAGCCAGGGACTAGCGGGGGGCTACTACCAAGAGACCCAGTACTTC.

The V and J genes are TRBV3-1 (or the pseudogene TRBV3-2) and TRBJ1-4; TRBD1 matches at 7 bases. Germline CDR1 is LGHDT and CDR2 is YNNKEL (reference sequence). Trimming removed 3 bases from V and 6 bases from J; junction bases left unmatched: 7. This CDR3 has 15 residues. CDR3 DNA sequence: TGTGCCAGCAGCCAGATGACAGGGTATCATGAAAAACTGTTTTTT. It yields the protein CASSQMTGYHEKLFF.

This clone was observed a handful of times. V gene TRBV20-1 combines with J gene TRBJ1-2, with TRBD1 identical over 7 bases. The CDR3 covers 16 residues. V was pared by 3 bases and J by 4 bases, with 14 bases of the junction left unmatched. Per the germline V gene, CDR1 is DFQATT and CDR2 is SNEGSKA (reference sequence). The CDR3 DNA follows: TGCAGTGCTAGTCAGGGAAAGCGACAGGGCTCCTATGGCTACACCTTC. Protein product: CSASQGKRQGSYGYTF.

CDR3 sequence: CASSSVIQGYEAFF. CDR3 coding DNA: TGTGCCAGCAGCTCTGTTATACAGGGATATGAAGCTTTCTTT. The V and J genes are TRBV7-2 and TRBJ1-1; tentative D call: TRBD1 (6 bases). CDR1 SGHTA and CDR2 FQGNSA come from the germline V gene. The CDR3 loop spans 14 amino acids. V was pared by 4 bases and J by 7 bases, with 16 bases between.

The V gene is TRBV28, the J gene TRBJ1-2; 7 positions agree with TRBD1. The CDR3 consists of 14 residues. Looked up from germline, CDR1 is MDHEN and CDR2 is SYDVKM. The junction had 6 bases not matched to a gene; V was cut back by 1 base and J by 7 bases. The CDR3 here is CASSLLPGGSGYTF. Written as DNA, the CDR3 is TGTGCCAGCAGTTTATTACCAGGGGGGTCTGGCTACACCTTC.

This chain links TRBV9 with TRBJ2-5; 12 bases line up with TRBD1. The CDR3 is 15 residues long. Germline V lookup: CDR1 SGDLS, CDR2 YYNGEE. With V trimmed by 0 bases and J by 5 bases, 2 bases remained unmatched. CDR3 loop: CASSVGDRGQETQYF. CDR3 in DNA: TGTGCCAGCAGCGTAGGGGACAGGGGGCAGGAGACCCAGTACTTC.

V usage is TRBV5-4 and J usage is TRBJ2-3, with 9 bases that match TRBD2. V lost 4 bases and J lost 3; bases outside the gene matches: 6. The CDR3 runs to 15 residues. Germline-derived CDR1 and CDR2 are SGHNT and YYREEE (reference sequence). CDR3 residues: CASSVGTSLTDTQYF. The CDR3 bases are TGTGCCAGCAGCGTCGGGACTAGCTTGACAGATACGCAGTATTTT.

V and J are TRBV11-2 and TRBJ2-1, with 11 bases identical to TRBD2. This CDR3 region has 15 residues. Germline CDR1 and CDR2: SGHAT and FQNNGV. J lost 3 bases, V lost 5 bases, and 3 bases had no gene match. Here the CDR3 reads CASSNSGGGYNEQFF. CDR3 nucleotide sequence: TGTGCCAGCAGCAATAGCGGGGGGGGCTACAATGAGCAGTTCTTC.

This chain links TRBV4-1 with TRBJ1-2, with 9 bases aligning to TRBD1. Trimming at V came to 4 bases and at J to 1 base, leaving 4 bases not matched to a gene. This CDR3 contains 15 residues. The germline V gene has CDR1 MGHRA and CDR2 YSYEKL. CDR3 nucleotides: TGCGCCAGCAGCCCGAGACAGGGGGATAACTATGGCTACACCTTC. Encoded protein: CASSPRQGDNYGYTF.

V and J are TRBV6-2 or TRBV6-3 and TRBJ2-1, with 7 bases aligning to TRBD1. Germline CDR1 reads MNHEY; CDR2 reads SVGEGT. The trim removed 4 bases at V and 5 bases at J, leaving 2 bases unmatched. CDR3 length: 13 residues. CDR3 region: CASSSQGDNEQFF. The CDR3 DNA sequence: TGTGCCAGCAGTTCCCAGGGGGACAATGAGCAGTTCTTC.

The V call is TRBV7-2, the J call TRBJ1-3, with D hard to call. The CDR3 runs to 15 residues. In germline, CDR1 is SGHTA, CDR2 FQGNSA. Trimming took 7 bases from V and 4 from J, leaving 17 bases between them. The CDR3 DNA follows: TGTGCCAGCACCCTTAGTTCCGGTTCAGGAAACACCATATATTTT. It yields the protein CASTLSSGSGNTIYF.

This clone was counted only a few times. This chain uses TRBV5-6 with TRBJ2-3, with 9 bases that match TRBD1. The germline V gene has CDR1 SGHDT and CDR2 YYEEEE. V lost 3 bases to trimming and J lost 3 bases; unmatched junction nucleotides: 11. The CDR3 is 17 amino acids. In nucleotides, the CDR3 is TGTGCCAGCAGCTCCTATGTCGGACAGGGGCTAACAGATACGCAGTATTTT. This encodes CASSSYVGQGLTDTQYF.

The chain carries TRBV4-3 and TRBJ2-7; TRBD2 aligns across 8 bases. The junction had 10 bases not matched to a gene; V was cut back by 3 bases and J by 0 bases. Germline-derived CDR1 and CDR2 are LGHNA and YSLEER. The CDR3 has 17 residues. In nucleotides, the CDR3 is TGCGCCAGCAGCCACCAACTGGCGGGGGGCCTCTCCTACGAGCAGTACTTC. Translation: CASSHQLAGGLSYEQYF.

The V gene is TRBV3-1 (or the pseudogene TRBV3-2), the J gene TRBJ2-7; TRBD1 matches 9 bases. Germline V gene lookup returns CDR1 LGHDT and CDR2 YNNKEL (reference sequence). The CDR3 runs to 14 residues. V shed 2 bases and J 6 bases; nucleotides not matched to a gene: 5. The CDR3 bases are TGTGCCAGCAGCCAACCGGGACAGGGAACCGAGCAGTACTTC. This codes for CASSQPGQGTEQYF.

The genes are TRBV11-2 and TRBJ2-1; no definite D call. CDR3 length: 14 amino acids. V gave up 0 bases and J gave up 2 bases, with 5 bases separating them. CDR1 is SGHAT, CDR2 FQNNGV, per germline. Written as DNA, the CDR3 is TGTGCCAGCAGCTTAGACGCGACCTACAATGAGCAGTTCTTC. Protein: CASSLDATYNEQFF.

The chain has TRBV11-1 and TRBJ2-5, with 7 nucleotides matching TRBD1. The J segment lost 1 base and the V segment lost 5 bases, leaving 10 bases of the junction unmatched. The CDR3 length is 16 residues. Germline lookup yields CDR1 SGHAT and CDR2 FQDESV (reference sequence). The CDR3 loop reads CASSDRGQRFQETQYF. In nucleotides, the CDR3 is TGTGCCAGCAGCGATAGGGGACAGCGTTTCCAAGAGACCCAGTACTTC.

The rearrangement joins TRBV11-3 to TRBJ2-7, with D possibly matching TRBD2 (6 bases). CDR1 is SGHNT and CDR2 is YENEEA in the germline V gene. V was cut by 4 bases and J by 7 bases, with 11 bases left in between. This CDR3 has 12 amino acids. Written as DNA, the CDR3 is TGTGCCAGCAGCTCCGGGAGTTCGGAGCAGTACTTC. The encoded protein is CASSSGSSEQYF.